These 29 T cell receptor beta chains were sequenced from one sample in a study of blood T cell repertoires in COVID-19. The assay was immunoSEQ multiplex PCR, and TCRdb's table has in-frame clones only and misses some. The sample consists of 200,000 to 300,000 clones, 88% of them appearing once. The material sequenced was peripheral blood. The receptors were gathered from a woman between 35 and 50 years old who had recovered from COVID-19.

The chain employs TRBV6-6 and TRBJ2-3; D unclear. This CDR3 is 12 amino acids long. The V end lost 0 bases, the J end lost 6 bases, and 4 bases lay between the germline ends. Germline CDR1 is MNHNY and CDR2 is SVGAGI (reference sequence). The CDR3 protein is CASSYSEDTQYF. The CDR3 bases are TGTGCCAGCAGTTACTCGGAGGATACGCAGTATTTT.

The chain is built from TRBV6-5 and TRBJ1-1, with 7 nucleotides matching TRBD1. J gave up 2 bases and V 6 bases, and 6 bases lay outside the gene matches. Looked up from germline, CDR1 is MNHEY and CDR2 is SVGAGI. The CDR3 runs to 14 residues. The CDR3 loop is CASSLTGTNTEAFF. The DNA for the CDR3 is TGTGCCAGCAGCTTGACAGGGACCAACACTGAAGCTTTCTTT.

The CDR3: CASRPGQPNTGELFF. The CDR3 DNA sequence: TGTGCCAGCCGACCGGGACAGCCGAACACCGGGGAGCTGTTTTTT. The V call is TRBV5-8, the J call TRBJ2-2; 7 positions match TRBD1. The CDR3 spans 15 residues. The V gene end was trimmed by 7 bases and the J gene end by 0 bases; junction bases not matched to a gene: 6. Germline V gives CDR1 SGHTS, CDR2 YDEGEE.

This clone was seen a single time. The chain joins TRBV27 to TRBJ2-2; maybe TRBD2 (7 bases). Germline CDR1 reads MNHEY; CDR2 reads SMNVEV (reference sequence). This CDR3 spans 15 amino acids. The V and J ends lost 5 bases and 3 bases respectively, with 13 bases between them. The CDR3 DNA reads as TGTGCCAGCAGTGGAAGGGGGGGGGACACCGGGGAGCTGTTTTTT. This gives the protein CASSGRGGDTGELFF.

The chain joins TRBV28 to TRBJ2-1, with D possibly being TRBD1 (6 bases). CDR1 MDHEN and CDR2 SYDVKM come from the germline V gene. The CDR3 loop spans 17 amino acids. The V end lost 2 bases, the J end lost 2 bases, and 16 bases lay between the germline ends. CDR3 sequence reads: CASSLGGGSSTYNEQFF. CDR3 nucleotides: TGTGCCAGCAGTTTAGGGGGCGGGTCCTCAACCTACAATGAGCAGTTCTTC.

CDR3 amino acids: CASSYVANEQFF. CDR3 coding DNA: TGTGCCAGCAGTTACGTGGCCAATGAGCAGTTCTTC. The rearrangement links TRBV6-6 to TRBJ2-1; D ambiguous. This CDR3 region has 12 residues. Trimming took 2 bases from V and 6 from J, leaving 5 bases between them. Germline values: CDR1 MNHNY, CDR2 SVGAGI (reference sequence).

Notes on this clone: The same CDR3 is also encoded by other DNA sequences in this sample. The rearrangement joins TRBV9 to TRBJ2-2; D uncertain. The CDR3 consists of 14 residues. CDR1 is SGDLS and CDR2 is YYNGEE in the germline V gene. Trimming took off 0 bases at V and 1 base at J, with 4 bases between the two ends. The CDR3 bases are TGTGCCAGCAGCGTAGGCGGGAACACCGGGGAGCTGTTTTTT. Translating it yields CASSVGGNTGELFF.

The chain is built from TRBV24-1 and TRBJ2-1; D uncertain. The germline V gene encodes CDR1 KGHDR and CDR2 SFDVKD. The CDR3 sequence is 14 residues long. Trimming pared 0 bases from V and 8 bases from J, leaving 10 bases between. The CDR3 nucleotides read TGTGCCACCAGTGATTTGGCGCTACTGGATGAGCAGTTCTTC. This encodes CATSDLALLDEQFF.

This clone was counted between two and nine times. The chain uses TRBV5-1 and TRBJ2-3, with 7 positions matching TRBD2. Trimming cost V 1 base and J 4 bases; bases outside gene matches: 9. CDR1 is SGHRS, CDR2 YFSETQ, per germline. This CDR3 has 16 residues. CDR3 residues: CASSLWVARGADTQYF. For the CDR3, the DNA is TGCGCCAGCAGCTTGTGGGTAGCCCGGGGGGCAGATACGCAGTATTTT.

The chain couples TRBV4-1 to TRBJ2-1, with 9 bases matching TRBD2. Germline CDR1 is MGHRA and CDR2 is YSYEKL. The trim removed 0 bases at V and 8 bases at J, leaving 8 bases unmatched. This CDR3 contains 16 residues. The CDR3 region is CASSQDAREGSYEQFF. The DNA of the CDR3 is TGCGCCAGCAGCCAAGATGCGCGGGAGGGGAGTTATGAGCAGTTCTTC.

This chain links TRBV24-1 with TRBJ1-2, with D unresolved. The V end was cut by 0 bases, the J end by 4 bases, with 8 bases between. The CDR3 consists of 14 residues. Per the germline V gene, CDR1 is KGHDR and CDR2 is SFDVKD. This CDR3 reads CATSDLGTTYGYTF. The CDR3 bases are TGTGCCACCAGTGATTTGGGCACCACCTATGGCTACACCTTC.

The V call is TRBV11-2, the J call TRBJ1-1, with D perhaps matching TRBD1 (5 bases). Trimming removed 0 bases at V and 4 bases at J, with 12 bases between. The CDR3 has 15 amino acids. CDR1 is SGHAT and CDR2 is FQNNGV in the germline V gene. In DNA, the CDR3 is TGTGCCAGCAGCTTAGAGGGAGGGGTTGGCACTGAAGCTTTCTTT. Protein: CASSLEGGVGTEAFF.

This chain uses TRBV28 with TRBJ1-4; 7 positions match TRBD1. The germline gives CDR1 MDHEN, CDR2 SYDVKM. CDR3 size: 14 residues. V dropped 5 bases and J dropped 2; count of bases not matched to a gene: 2. The CDR3: CASSAGQTNEKLFF. DNA of the CDR3: TGTGCCAGCAGTGCGGGACAGACTAATGAAAAACTGTTTTTT.

The chain joins TRBV5-8 to TRBJ2-5, with D maybe TRBD2 (5 bases). Trimming removed 4 bases from V and 7 bases from J, with 17 bases in between. Germline CDR1 SGHTS, CDR2 YDEGEE. CDR3 length: 14 residues. CDR3 protein: CASSPYGVYGTQYF. The DNA of the CDR3 is TGTGCCAGCAGCCCCTACGGGGTTTACGGGACCCAGTACTTC.

V usage is TRBV5-1 and J usage is TRBJ1-5, with 7 positions matching TRBD1. Per germline, CDR1 SGHRS and CDR2 YFSETQ. The CDR3 totals 15 residues. Losses at the gene ends were 4 bases for V and 4 bases for J; bases not matched to a gene: 8. The CDR3 protein is CASSDGTVENQPQHF. The CDR3 DNA is TGCGCCAGCAGCGATGGGACAGTAGAAAATCAGCCCCAGCATTTT. The full variable domain, completed using reference TRBV5-1 and TRBJ1-5, is KAGVTQTPRYLIKTRGQQVTLSCSPISGHRSVSWYQQTPGQGLQFLFEYFSETQRNKGNFPGRFSGRQFSNSRSEMNVSTLELGDSALYLCASSDGTVENQPQHFGDGTRLSIL.

The J gene is TRBJ1-2, the V gene TRBV3-1 (or the pseudogene TRBV3-2); D may be TRBD1 (6 bases). The CDR3 contains 12 residues. Germline values: CDR1 LGHDT, CDR2 YNNKEL (reference sequence). Trimming pared 4 bases from V and 5 bases from J, leaving 8 bases between. The CDR3 loop reads CASSPTGYGYTF. The CDR3 DNA reads TGTGCCAGCAGCCCAACAGGGTATGGCTACACCTTC.

The chain is built from TRBV7-3 and TRBJ2-2, with TRBD2 identical over 8 bases. The CDR3 is 17 residues long. The junction had 9 bases not matched to a gene; V was cut back by 5 bases and J by 1 base. Looked up from germline, CDR1 is SGHTA and CDR2 is FQGTGA. The CDR3 protein is CASSPGASGLNTGELFF. The CDR3 DNA follows: TGTGCCAGCAGCCCCGGGGCTAGCGGGTTGAACACCGGGGAGCTGTTTTTT.

CDR3 residues: CASSYSGQGGGNTIYF. The CDR3 bases are TGTGCCAGCAGTTACTCCGGACAGGGCGGGGGAAACACCATATATTTT. The rearrangement links TRBV6-7 to TRBJ1-3, with 8 bases that match TRBD1. TRBV6-7 counts as an open reading frame of uncertain function. The CDR3 is made up of 16 amino acids. V shed 0 bases, J shed 4 bases, and the junction held 5 bases outside the gene matches.

The chain links TRBV6-4 to TRBJ1-5, with D possibly matching TRBD1 (5 bases). V lost 3 bases to trimming and J lost 4 bases, with 7 bases between them. The length of the CDR3 is 13 residues. Germline V CDR1 and CDR2: MRHNA, SNTAGT. The DNA for the CDR3 is TGTGCCAGCAGTGATGGGGGGAATCAGCCCCAGCATTTT. Amino acid sequence: CASSDGGNQPQHF.

The genes are TRBV28 and TRBJ1-2; D call uncertain. V was cut by 3 bases and J by 4 bases, with 9 bases left in between. The V gene's germline CDR1 is MDHEN and CDR2 SYDVKM. CDR3 size: 13 residues. CDR3 nucleotides: TGTGCCAGCAGTTTTGGGCAGGCCTATGGCTACACCTTC. It is translated as CASSFGQAYGYTF.

This chain connects TRBV5-4 to TRBJ1-1; 8 positions match TRBD1. The CDR3 runs to 15 residues. V was pared by 3 bases and J by 0 bases, with 4 bases of the junction left unmatched. Per germline, CDR1 SGHNT and CDR2 YYREEE (reference sequence). The CDR3 bases are TGTGCCAGCAGCTCCCTCAGGGGGCTGAACACTGAAGCTTTCTTT. This codes for CASSSLRGLNTEAFF.

The V gene is TRBV18, the J gene TRBJ2-5, with 7 nucleotides matching TRBD1. The J segment lost 2 bases and the V segment lost 3 bases, leaving 3 bases of the junction unmatched. This CDR3 has 14 amino acids. In germline, CDR1 is KGHSH, CDR2 LQKENI. The DNA of the CDR3 is TGTGCCAGCTCACCCCGGGACAGACAAGAGACCCAGTACTTC. This translates into CASSPRDRQETQYF.

The chain combines TRBV6-5 with TRBJ1-4; maybe TRBD1 (5 bases). The CDR3 spans 14 residues. V dropped 6 bases and J dropped 3 bases, with 11 bases sitting between them. Germline V gene data show CDR1 as MNHEY and CDR2 as SVGAGI. CDR3 loop: CASRQGSANEKLFF. The CDR3 DNA reads as TGTGCCAGCAGGCAGGGATCGGCTAATGAAAAACTGTTTTTT.

The chain combines TRBV5-1 with TRBJ2-7; 11 bases are a match to TRBD1. V was clipped by 7 bases and J by 2 bases; unmatched bases: 2. The length of the CDR3 is 13 residues. In germline, CDR1 is SGHRS, CDR2 YFSETQ. This chain's CDR3 is CASGTGGAYEQYF. The CDR3 region has the DNA TGCGCCAGCGGGACAGGGGGGGCCTACGAGCAGTACTTC.

This clone was counted between two and nine times. The CDR3, as DNA: TGTGCCAGCAGCCACCAGGGACTAGCGGGAGGGCCGGGGGATACGCAGTATTTT. Translating it yields CASSHQGLAGGPGDTQYF. This chain joins TRBV3-1 (or the pseudogene TRBV3-2) and TRBJ2-3; 16 bases line up with TRBD2. CDR1 is LGHDT, CDR2 YNNKEL, per germline (reference sequence). This CDR3 is 18 amino acids long. Trimming cost V 3 bases and J 6 bases; bases outside gene matches: 9.

The genes are TRBV7-3 and TRBJ2-7; TRBD1 aligns across 9 bases. The CDR3 has 14 amino acids. Trimming removed 5 bases from V and 6 bases from J; junction bases left unmatched: 8. Germline CDR1 is SGHTA and CDR2 is FQGTGA. The CDR3: CASSPGTGSGEQYF. The CDR3 bases are TGTGCCAGCAGCCCCGGGACAGGGTCTGGCGAGCAGTACTTC.

The chain employs TRBV9 and TRBJ1-4; D might be TRBD1 (6 bases). The V gene lost 6 bases and the J gene lost 4 bases, with 16 bases spanning the gap. This CDR3 is 15 amino acids long. Germline V CDR1 and CDR2: SGDLS, YYNGEE. The CDR3 DNA follows: TGTGCCAGCACCCCCAGCGGACAGAGTAATGAAAAACTGTTTTTT. This translates into CASTPSGQSNEKLFF. The variable domain in full, with the rest retrieved from reference TRBV9 and TRBJ1-4, is DSGVTQTPKHLITATGQRVTLRCSPRSGDLSVYWYQQSLDQGLQFLIQYYNGEERAKGNILERFSAQQFPDLHSELNLSSLELGDSALYFCASTPSGQSNEKLFFGSGTQLSVL.

The chain joins TRBV4-2 to TRBJ2-7; D perhaps matches TRBD2 (5 bases). Germline V gene lookup returns CDR1 LGHNA and CDR2 YNFKEQ. The CDR3 totals 15 residues. Trimming left V 0 bases short and J 3 bases short, with 12 bases between. The CDR3 bases are TGTGCCAGCAGCCAAGATAGGACTTACCTCTACGAGCAGTACTTC. This codes for CASSQDRTYLYEQYF.

V is TRBV29-1 and J is TRBJ2-1, with unresolved D. CDR1 and CDR2 from the germline V gene are SQVTM and ANQGSEA. This CDR3 spans 16 amino acids. The V gene lost 1 base and the J gene lost 0 bases, with 13 bases spanning the gap. CDR3 protein: CSVEGLETGSYNEQFF. In DNA, the CDR3 is TGCAGCGTTGAAGGCCTAGAAACGGGCTCCTACAATGAGCAGTTCTTC.